These T cell receptor beta chains were read from a single sample in a study of T cell changes during pregnancy in multiple sclerosis. Sequenced by immunoSEQ multiplex PCR; TCRdb stores in-frame clones only, minus some. Of tens of thousands of clones listed, about 90% are singletons. This specimen was CD4+ T cells from peripheral blood mononuclear cells, taken before pregnancy. The receptors come from a female donor with multiple sclerosis, enrolled in a pregnancy study. CDR3s include the opening cysteine and the closing phenylalanine or tryptophan. Fields, in order: clone size, D gene, V gene, J gene, CDR3 protein, CDR3 DNA. D genes are given only for firm matches. The size field is filled for only some rows; it gives once, few, many or a size class.

clone size: .; D gene: .; V gene: TRBV11-2; J gene: TRBJ1-1; CDR3 protein: CASSLERQVKGAEAFF; CDR3 DNA: TGTGCCAGCAGCTTAGAGCGACAGGTCAAGGGTGCTGAAGCTTTCTTT
clone size: .; D gene: TRBD2; V gene: TRBV6-1; J gene: TRBJ2-5; CDR3 protein: CASRVAGVETQYF; CDR3 DNA: TGTGCCAGCAGGGTAGCGGGGGTAGAGACCCAGTACTTC
clone size: .; D gene: .; V gene: TRBV5-6; J gene: TRBJ1-1; CDR3 protein: CASMSRAPEAFF; CDR3 DNA: TGTGCCAGCATGTCGAGGGCCCCTGAAGCTTTCTTT
clone size: .; D gene: TRBD1; V gene: TRBV7-3; J gene: TRBJ2-1; CDR3 protein: CASSFNRGHNEQFF; CDR3 DNA: TGTGCCAGCAGCTTTAACAGGGGGCACAATGAGCAGTTCTTC
clone size: .; D gene: .; V gene: TRBV6-5; J gene: TRBJ1-2; CDR3 protein: CASSYSRAGNYGYTF; CDR3 DNA: TGTGCCAGCAGTTACTCAAGGGCAGGGAACTATGGCTACACCTTC
clone size: few; D gene: .; V gene: TRBV7-3; J gene: TRBJ2-2; CDR3 protein: CASSLTRLTGELFF; CDR3 DNA: TGTGCCAGCAGCTTAACTAGACTCACCGGGGAGCTGTTTTTT
clone size: .; D gene: .; V gene: TRBV5-4; J gene: TRBJ2-3; CDR3 protein: CASNLPGGVLSTDTQYF; CDR3 DNA: TGTGCCAGCAACCTCCCCGGCGGGGTTCTTAGCACAGATACGCAGTATTTT
clone size: .; D gene: .; V gene: TRBV9; J gene: TRBJ1-1; CDR3 protein: CASSAPSMNNEAFF; CDR3 DNA: TGTGCCAGCAGCGCCCCGTCGATGAACAATGAAGCTTTCTTT
clone size: once; D gene: TRBD1; V gene: TRBV4-2; J gene: TRBJ2-3; CDR3 protein: CASSQNRGGTDTQYF; CDR3 DNA: TGTGCCAGCAGCCAAAACCGAGGGGGCACCGATACGCAGTATTTT
clone size: .; D gene: TRBD1; V gene: TRBV7-3; J gene: TRBJ2-2; CDR3 protein: CASSSGQGAGELFF; CDR3 DNA: TGTGCCAGCAGCTCGGGACAGGGGGCCGGGGAGCTGTTTTTT
clone size: .; D gene: .; V gene: TRBV9; J gene: TRBJ2-7; CDR3 protein: CASSVGSLGANEQYF; CDR3 DNA: TGTGCCAGCAGCGTAGGGAGTTTGGGTGCGAACGAGCAGTACTTC
clone size: .; D gene: .; V gene: TRBV6-5; J gene: TRBJ1-5; CDR3 protein: CASRGRGQPQHF; CDR3 DNA: TGTGCCAGCAGAGGGAGGGGTCAGCCCCAGCATTTT
clone size: .; D gene: TRBD2; V gene: TRBV6-5; J gene: TRBJ2-7; CDR3 protein: CASRLGGEQYF; CDR3 DNA: TGTGCCAGCCGTCTGGGGGGGGAGCAGTACTTC
clone size: .; D gene: TRBD2; V gene: TRBV7-8; J gene: TRBJ2-5; CDR3 protein: CASSLEGRGGQETQYF; CDR3 DNA: TGTGCCAGCAGCCTCGAGGGGCGGGGGGGCCAAGAGACCCAGTACTTC
clone size: .; D gene: TRBD2; V gene: TRBV6-5; J gene: TRBJ2-1; CDR3 protein: CASSTRTSVNEQFF; CDR3 DNA: TGTGCCAGCAGTACTAGGACTAGCGTGAACGAGCAGTTCTTC
clone size: .; D gene: .; V gene: TRBV6-6; J gene: TRBJ1-1; CDR3 protein: CASSPGRQGRSTEAFF; CDR3 DNA: TGTGCCAGCAGCCCAGGCAGGCAAGGGAGGTCCACTGAAGCTTTCTTT